What follows are 10 T cell receptor beta chains derived from one specimen sequenced in a study of beta chain features in type 1 diabetes. Reverse transcription of all isolated RNA meant that expressed TCRB transcripts were sequenced. Generated by immunoSEQ multiplex PCR, the TCRdb table keeps only in-frame clones and is missing some. This table holds some 220,000 clones, about a tenth found once. The sample was central memory CD4+ T cells from blood. The receptors were sampled from a man younger than 35 in good health.

This clone was detected a few times. J is TRBJ2-7 and V is TRBV1; TRBD2, the D gene given by the table, was not confirmed from the DNA. TRBV1 is a pseudogene. The CDR3 loop spans 15 amino acids. In DNA form, the CDR3 reads TGCACCAGCAGCCCGACTAGCGGGAGTTTCTACGAGCAGTACTTC. Amino acid sequence: CTSSPTSGSFYEQYF.

The chain uses TRBV6-1 and TRBJ1-2; the D is unclear. The CDR3 has 13 residues. CDR1 and CDR2 from the germline V gene are MNHNS and SASEGT. V was trimmed by 1 base and J by 2 bases, leaving 5 bases between them. The CDR3 loop is CASSEGLNYGYTF. CDR3 bases: TGTGCCAGCAGTGAAGGACTAAACTATGGCTACACCTTC.

The CDR3 sequence: CASSGTSGNYEQYF. CDR3 bases: TGTGCCAGCAGCGGGACTAGCGGGAACTACGAGCAGTACTTC. The gene calls are TRBV6-6 and TRBJ2-7; 13 bases match TRBD2. V dropped 6 bases and J dropped 3; count of bases not matched to a gene: 2. CDR3 length: 14 residues. CDR1 is MNHNY, CDR2 SVGAGI, per germline (reference sequence).

This clone was counted only a few times. V gene TRBV7-3 combines with J gene TRBJ2-5; D unresolved. Matching the DNA end better, TRBJ2-7 makes the J call doubtful. The CDR3 is made up of 11 amino acids. CDR1 is SGHTA, CDR2 FQGTGA, per germline. CDR3 residues: CASSSSNEQYF. For the CDR3, the DNA is TGTGCCAGCAGCTCGTCCAACGAGCAGTACTTC.

This chain connects TRBV10-3 to TRBJ2-7; TRBD1 might be the D (6 bases). Germline V gene lookup returns CDR1 ENHRY and CDR2 SYGVKD. The ends were cut back, 2 bases at V and 4 bases at J, with 9 bases in the middle. This CDR3 comprises 13 residues. In nucleotides, the CDR3 is TGTGCCATCAGTGAGCAGGGGCTATACGAGCAGTACTTC. Translated, it gives CAISEQGLYEQYF.

This sequence joins TRBV28 and TRBJ2-5; a weak D match, TRBD1 (5 bases). Trimming shortened V by 3 bases and J by 3 bases, and 11 bases separated the two germline ends. The CDR3 has 14 amino acids. Germline lookup yields CDR1 MDHEN and CDR2 SYDVKM. The CDR3 coding sequence is TGTGCCAGCAGTTTTTTCAGGGCTGAAGAGACCCAGTACTTC. This codes for CASSFFRAEETQYF.

Many counts were recorded for this clone. V is TRBV18 and J is TRBJ2-1, with D unresolved. Germline CDR1 KGHSH, CDR2 LQKENI. The V end lost 1 base, the J end lost 4 bases, and 2 bases lay between the germline ends. This CDR3 has 12 residues. In nucleotides, the CDR3 is TGTGCCAGCTCACCACAGTACAATGAGCAGTTCTTC. As protein: CASSPQYNEQFF.

The chain employs TRBV5-6 and TRBJ1-5; D is uncertain. Germline CDR1 reads SGHDT; CDR2 reads YYEEEE. This CDR3 has 12 amino acids. Trimming removed 1 base at V and 7 bases at J, with 6 bases between. Written as DNA, the CDR3 is TGTGCCAGCAGCTTGAGACGGCAGCCCCAGCATTTT. Amino acids: CASSLRRQPQHF.

In its sample, this clone was seen a few times. V gene TRBV27 combines with J gene TRBJ2-3; no clear D gene. The CDR3 loop spans 12 amino acids. The V gene lost 3 bases and the J gene lost 7 bases, with 8 bases spanning the gap. The germline gives CDR1 MNHEY, CDR2 SMNVEV (reference sequence). In nucleotides, the CDR3 is TGTGCCAGCAGTTTCGGCAAGAATACGCAGTATTTT. This translates into CASSFGKNTQYF.

The V gene is TRBV10-3, the J gene TRBJ2-5; 7 bases line up with TRBD2. The CDR3 runs 13 residues. Per germline, CDR1 ENHRY and CDR2 SYGVKD. The V segment lost 10 bases and the J segment 2 bases; nucleotides outside the gene matches: 7. CDR3 sequence (DNA): TGTGCCACTCAACCGGGACTACAAGAGACCCAGTACTTC. This sequence encodes CATQPGLQETQYF.